This TCR beta chain originates from a study of blood T cells in healthy people across ages. It was with a sample-barcoded 5' primer and a J-beta primer mix that a second PCR of roughly 6 to 12 cycles was run. Each single sample gave us at least 2.5 million CDR3-containing paired-end reads. TCRdb reprocessed the 5' RACE reads with MiXCR, giving one entry per CDR3 protein. Among 1.5 million to 2 million distinct CDR3 sequences listed, approximately 50% were seen once. The germline V and J ends were trimmed by 4 bases and 5 bases, with 12 bases remaining between them. The germline V gene encodes CDR1 SGHNT and CDR2 YYREEE (reference sequence). CDR3 size: 13 residues.

Sequencing was performed on blood. The TCR sequence derives from a woman in her thirties or forties in good health. The J gene is TRBJ2-5, the V gene TRBV5-4; possibly TRBD2 for D (5 bases). The CDR3 DNA reads as TGTGCCAGCAGCCCAACTAGGCGGGAGACCCAGTACTTC. It specifies CASSPTRRETQYF.